Listed here are 6 T cell receptor beta chains from one sample, sequenced in a study of type 1 and type 2 diabetes patients. PCR was run on genomic DNA. The TCR beta CDR3 region was amplified using 30 forward and 13 reverse primers. TCRdb fed the multiplex PCR reads into MiXCR, producing one record per CDR3 protein. The sample consists of fewer than 300,000 distinct CDR3 sequences, 40% to 50% of them appearing once. Sample: peripheral blood mononuclear cells (PBMCs). These receptors were obtained from a man aged 18 to 30 with type 2 diabetes.

The chain combines TRBV5-8 with TRBJ1-1; tentatively, D is TRBD1 (5 bases). V was clipped by 4 bases and J by 4 bases, with 14 bases between them. There are 14 residues in the CDR3. Germline assignment: CDR1 SGHTS and CDR2 YDEGEE. The CDR3 nucleotides read TGTGCCAGCAGCCCAAACGACAGTCCCACTGAAGCTTTCTTT. Translation: CASSPNDSPTEAFF.

CDR3 coding DNA: TGTGCCAGTAGTATTAGGACTACGAACAATGAGCAGTTCTTC. Protein: CASSIRTTNNEQFF. The chain recombines TRBV19 with TRBJ2-1, with a tentative D call TRBD2 (6 bases). This CDR3 has 14 amino acids. In germline, CDR1 is LNHDA, CDR2 SQIVND (reference sequence). V lost 3 bases, J lost 5 bases, and 11 bases lay in between.

The chain recombines TRBV10-3 with TRBJ2-7, with a possible D match to TRBD2 (6 bases). CDR3 length: 13 amino acids. CDR1 ENHRY and CDR2 SYGVKD come from the germline V gene. The V end was cut by 4 bases, the J end by 7 bases, with 14 bases between. The CDR3 loop is CAISVGGMGEQYF. CDR3 DNA sequence: TGTGCCATCAGTGTTGGGGGGATGGGGGAGCAGTACTTC.

This clonotype was recorded many times. The chain employs TRBV19 and TRBJ1-6; 8 bases fit TRBD1. Per the germline V gene, CDR1 is LNHDA and CDR2 is SQIVND (reference sequence). Trimming removed 8 bases from V and 7 bases from J; junction bases left unmatched: 7. This CDR3 has 14 residues. CDR3 nucleotides: TGTGCCAGTCGATTCACAGGGGGGAATTCACCCCTCCACTTT. This gives the protein CASRFTGGNSPLHF.

This clonotype was detected a few times. The chain employs TRBV12-3 or TRBV12-4 and TRBJ1-1; unclear D gene. Trimming pared 7 bases from V and 1 base from J, leaving 10 bases between. This CDR3 is 13 amino acids long. As DNA, the CDR3 is TGTGCCAGCAACGAGTTGGCGAACACTGAAGCTTTCTTT. Translation: CASNELANTEAFF.

The rearrangement links TRBV19 to TRBJ2-4; D gene uncertain. The germline V gene has CDR1 LNHDA and CDR2 SQIVND (reference sequence). Deletions cut 10 bases from V and 8 bases from J, with 21 bases between. CDR3 size: 14 residues. The CDR3 DNA sequence: TGTGCCACCCAGAAAAGCCTCACCCAGGACATTCAGTACTTC. It is translated as CATQKSLTQDIQYF.